These 7 T cell receptor beta chains were sequenced from one sample in a study of regulatory T cells in long-lasting Graves disease. TCR beta libraries were built with iRepertoire HTBI primers and Arm-PCR of CDR3 regions. From the multiplex PCR reads, TCRdb called clonotypes with MiXCR, one entry per CDR3 protein. The data contain roughly 560,000 distinct CDR3 sequences, around 12% of them seen just once; the ten biggest clones take up 8.9%. Time point reported: newly diagnosed GD, antithyroid drugs for less than 3 months. PBMC-extracted RNA yielded the TCR library. This sample was also put to use in a study of T cells in Graves' hyperthyroidism and ophthalmopathy.

The sample in question was peripheral blood mononuclear cells (PBMCs), obtained at new diagnosis, from a patient treated with antithyroid drugs. The receptors derive from a woman aged 25 to 39 with Graves disease.

This clonotype was recorded at least ten times. The chain employs TRBV7-9 and TRBJ2-1; 8 positions match TRBD2. This CDR3 is built from 15 residues. Germline CDR1 and CDR2: SEHNR and FQNEAQ (reference sequence). Losses at the gene ends were 3 bases for V and 6 bases for J; bases not matched to a gene: 7. The CDR3 bases are TGTGCCAGCAGCTTTGGACTAGCTAAGGCCAATGAGCAGTTCTTC. Translated: CASSFGLAKANEQFF.

The chain combines TRBV5-6 with TRBJ2-1, with a possible D match to TRBD2 (5 bases). The CDR3 has 17 amino acids. The germline V gene encodes CDR1 SGHDT and CDR2 YYEEEE. V was clipped by 4 bases and J by 4 bases, with 21 bases between them. DNA of the CDR3: TGTGCCAGCAGCCTTTACCGGGGAATTGAGAGGTACAATGAGCAGTTCTTC. This sequence encodes CASSLYRGIERYNEQFF.

This clonotype was seen a handful of times. The chain combines TRBV5-1 with TRBJ2-7; possible D gene TRBD2, 6 bases. Germline CDR1 reads SGHRS; CDR2 reads YFSETQ. With 0 bases removed from V and 6 bases from J, the gap between germline ends came to 10 bases. This CDR3 has 13 amino acids. The CDR3 nucleotides are TGCGCCAGCAGCTTGGGCCTGGAGGGCGAGCAGTACTTC. Amino acid sequence: CASSLGLEGEQYF.

This clonotype occurred a few times. The chain joins TRBV24-1 to TRBJ2-3; D gene unclear. V shed 2 bases and J shed 2 bases, with 7 bases lying between them. The germline V gene encodes CDR1 KGHDR and CDR2 SFDVKD. CDR3 size: 14 residues. The CDR3: CATSDSPLTDTQYF. The CDR3 DNA sequence: TGTGCCACCAGTGATTCCCCCCTCACAGATACGCAGTATTTT.

This clonotype was counted at least ten times. This sequence joins TRBV19 and TRBJ2-1; TRBD2 might be the D (6 bases). V was trimmed by 4 bases and J by 3 bases, leaving 13 bases between them. This CDR3 has 15 residues. The germline V gene has CDR1 LNHDA and CDR2 SQIVND (reference sequence). The DNA of the CDR3 is TGTGCCAGTAGTACCCCGGGGGAAGACTACAATGAGCAGTTCTTC. This codes for CASSTPGEDYNEQFF.

Many counts were recorded for this clonotype. The chain combines TRBV6-2 or TRBV6-3 with TRBJ1-6, with a possible D match to TRBD1 (5 bases). Trimming pared 7 bases from V and 8 bases from J, leaving 12 bases between. Looked up from germline, CDR1 is MNHEY and CDR2 is SVGEGT. The CDR3 extends over 13 amino acids. The CDR3 loop is CASIAGRDSPLHF. The CDR3 DNA sequence: TGTGCCAGCATCGCAGGCAGGGATTCACCCCTCCACTTT.

This clonotype was seen repeatedly, ten times or more. CDR3 DNA: TGCGCCAGCAGATCTAGCGGGAGTTCCGGGGAGCTGTTTTTT. Translated, it gives CASRSSGSSGELFF. J is TRBJ2-2 and V is TRBV5-1; the match to TRBD2 covers 10 bases. V lost 5 bases to trimming and J lost 6 bases; unmatched junction nucleotides: 4. Germline V gene lookup returns CDR1 SGHRS and CDR2 YFSETQ. This CDR3 is built from 14 residues.